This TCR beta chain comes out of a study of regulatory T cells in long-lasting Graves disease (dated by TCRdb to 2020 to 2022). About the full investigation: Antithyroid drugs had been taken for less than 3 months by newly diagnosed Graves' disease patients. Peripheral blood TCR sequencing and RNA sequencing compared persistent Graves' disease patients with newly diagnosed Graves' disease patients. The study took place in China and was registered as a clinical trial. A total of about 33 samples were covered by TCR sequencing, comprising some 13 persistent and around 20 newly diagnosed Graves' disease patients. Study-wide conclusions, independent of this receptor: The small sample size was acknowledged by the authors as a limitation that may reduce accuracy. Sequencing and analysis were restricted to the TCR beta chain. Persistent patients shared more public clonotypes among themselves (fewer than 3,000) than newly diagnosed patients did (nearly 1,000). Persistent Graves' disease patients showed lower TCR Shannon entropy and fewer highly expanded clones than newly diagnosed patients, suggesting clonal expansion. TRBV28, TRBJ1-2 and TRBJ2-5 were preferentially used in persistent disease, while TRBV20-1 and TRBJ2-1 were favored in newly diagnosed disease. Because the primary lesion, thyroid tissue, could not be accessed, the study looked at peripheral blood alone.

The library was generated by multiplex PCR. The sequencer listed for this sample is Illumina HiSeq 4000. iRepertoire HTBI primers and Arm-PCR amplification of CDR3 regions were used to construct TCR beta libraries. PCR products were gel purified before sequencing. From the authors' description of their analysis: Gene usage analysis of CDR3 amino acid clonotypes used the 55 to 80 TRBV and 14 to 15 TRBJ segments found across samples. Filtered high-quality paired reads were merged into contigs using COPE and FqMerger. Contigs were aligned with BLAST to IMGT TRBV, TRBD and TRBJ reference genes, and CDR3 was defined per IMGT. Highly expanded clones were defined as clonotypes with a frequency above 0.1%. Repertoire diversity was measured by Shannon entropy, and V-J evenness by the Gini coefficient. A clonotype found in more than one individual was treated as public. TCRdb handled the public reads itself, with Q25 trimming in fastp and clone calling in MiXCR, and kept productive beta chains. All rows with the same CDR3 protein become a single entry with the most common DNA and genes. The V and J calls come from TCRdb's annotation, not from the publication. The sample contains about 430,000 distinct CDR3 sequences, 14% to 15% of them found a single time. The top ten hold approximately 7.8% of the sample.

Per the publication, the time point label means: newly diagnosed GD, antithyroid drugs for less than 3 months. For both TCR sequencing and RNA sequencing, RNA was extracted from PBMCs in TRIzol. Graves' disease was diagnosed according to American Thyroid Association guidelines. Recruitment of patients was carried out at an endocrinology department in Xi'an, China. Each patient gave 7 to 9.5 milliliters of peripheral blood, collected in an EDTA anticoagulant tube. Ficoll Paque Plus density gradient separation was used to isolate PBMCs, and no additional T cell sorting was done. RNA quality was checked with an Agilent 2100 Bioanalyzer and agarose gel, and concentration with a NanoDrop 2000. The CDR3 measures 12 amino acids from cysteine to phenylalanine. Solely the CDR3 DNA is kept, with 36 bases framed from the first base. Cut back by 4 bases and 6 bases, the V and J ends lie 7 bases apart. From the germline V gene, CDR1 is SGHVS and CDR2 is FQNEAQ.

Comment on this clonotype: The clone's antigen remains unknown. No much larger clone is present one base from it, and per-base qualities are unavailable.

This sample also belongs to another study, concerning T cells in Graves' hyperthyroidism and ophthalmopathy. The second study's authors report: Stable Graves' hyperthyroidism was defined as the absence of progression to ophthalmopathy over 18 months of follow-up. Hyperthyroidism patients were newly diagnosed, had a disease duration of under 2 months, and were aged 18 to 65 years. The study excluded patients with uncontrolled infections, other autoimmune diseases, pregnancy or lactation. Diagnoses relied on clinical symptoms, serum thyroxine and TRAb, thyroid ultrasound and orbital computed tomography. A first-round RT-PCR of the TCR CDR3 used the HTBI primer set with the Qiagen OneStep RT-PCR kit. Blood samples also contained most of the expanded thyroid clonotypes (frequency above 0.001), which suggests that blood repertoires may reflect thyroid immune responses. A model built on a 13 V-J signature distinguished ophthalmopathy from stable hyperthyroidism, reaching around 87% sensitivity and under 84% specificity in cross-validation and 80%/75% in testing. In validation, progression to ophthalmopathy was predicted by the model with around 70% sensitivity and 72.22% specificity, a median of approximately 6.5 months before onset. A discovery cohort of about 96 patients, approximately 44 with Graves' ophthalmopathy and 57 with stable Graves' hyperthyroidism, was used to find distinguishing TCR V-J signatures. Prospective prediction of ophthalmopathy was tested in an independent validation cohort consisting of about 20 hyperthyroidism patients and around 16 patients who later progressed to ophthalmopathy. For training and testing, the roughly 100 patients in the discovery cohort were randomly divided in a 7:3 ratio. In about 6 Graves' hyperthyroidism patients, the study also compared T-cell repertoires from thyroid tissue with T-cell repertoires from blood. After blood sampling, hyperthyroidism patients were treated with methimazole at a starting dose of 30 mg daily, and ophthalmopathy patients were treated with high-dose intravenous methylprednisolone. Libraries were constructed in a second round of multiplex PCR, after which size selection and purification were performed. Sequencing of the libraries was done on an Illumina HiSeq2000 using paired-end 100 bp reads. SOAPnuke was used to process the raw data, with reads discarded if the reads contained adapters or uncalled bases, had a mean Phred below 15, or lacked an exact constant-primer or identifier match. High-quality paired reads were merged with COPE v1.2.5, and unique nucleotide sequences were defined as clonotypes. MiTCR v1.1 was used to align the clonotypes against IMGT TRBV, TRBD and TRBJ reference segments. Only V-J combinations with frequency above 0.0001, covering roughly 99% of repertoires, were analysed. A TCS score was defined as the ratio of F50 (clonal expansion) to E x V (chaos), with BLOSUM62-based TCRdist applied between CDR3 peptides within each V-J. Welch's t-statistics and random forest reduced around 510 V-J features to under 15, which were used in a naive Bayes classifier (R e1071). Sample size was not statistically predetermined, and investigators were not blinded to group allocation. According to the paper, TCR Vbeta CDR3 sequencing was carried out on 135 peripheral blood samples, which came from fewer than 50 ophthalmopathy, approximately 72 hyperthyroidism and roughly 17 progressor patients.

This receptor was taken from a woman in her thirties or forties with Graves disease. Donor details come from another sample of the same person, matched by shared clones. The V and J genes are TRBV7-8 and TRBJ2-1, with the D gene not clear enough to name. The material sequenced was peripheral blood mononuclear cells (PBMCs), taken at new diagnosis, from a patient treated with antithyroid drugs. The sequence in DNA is TGTGCCAGCAGCTCGGACGGCAATGAGCAGTTCTTC. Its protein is CASSSDGNEQFF. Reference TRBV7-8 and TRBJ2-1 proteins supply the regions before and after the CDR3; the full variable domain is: GAGVSQSPRYKVAKRGQDVALRCDPISGHVSLFWYQQALGQGPEFLTYFQNEAQLDKSGLPSDRFFAERPEGSVSTLKIQRTQQEDSAVYLCASSSDGNEQFFGPGTRLTVL.